This T cell receptor beta chain was documented in a study of CD8+ T cells in alopecia areata. Overall study results and limits: Scalp clonality dropped significantly under tofacitinib, as did expanded CD8+ top-100 clones. Links between baseline CD8+ expansion and response need larger treated cohorts.

Treatment indicated: oral pan-JAK inhibitor, 5-10 mg twice daily. Peripheral blood and lesional scalp punch biopsies were taken from alopecia areata patients. Extracted from the samples, RNA was reverse transcribed into cDNA to serve as the sequencing template. Using immunoSEQ multiplex PCR, the repertoire was profiled, and TCRdb retains in-frame clones only, with some absent. Found here are under 150,000 clones, under 65% of them singletons; the top ten hold under 7.5%. Trimming stripped 6 bases from V and 2 bases from J, with 10 bases between. There are 13 residues in the CDR3. Per the germline V gene, CDR1 is MNHEY and CDR2 is SVGAGI. This clone was observed a few times. Its antigen is not identified.

The clonotype was recovered from a human donor with alopecia areata. The chain combines TRBV6-5 with TRBJ1-2; tentatively, D is TRBD1 (6 bases). The sample in question was CD4+ T cells sorted from blood, obtained at week 4, from a patient treated with tofacitinib. This CDR3 reads CASRQGSNYGYTF. The CDR3 nucleotides read TGTGCCAGCAGACAGGGTTCAAACTATGGCTACACCTTC.